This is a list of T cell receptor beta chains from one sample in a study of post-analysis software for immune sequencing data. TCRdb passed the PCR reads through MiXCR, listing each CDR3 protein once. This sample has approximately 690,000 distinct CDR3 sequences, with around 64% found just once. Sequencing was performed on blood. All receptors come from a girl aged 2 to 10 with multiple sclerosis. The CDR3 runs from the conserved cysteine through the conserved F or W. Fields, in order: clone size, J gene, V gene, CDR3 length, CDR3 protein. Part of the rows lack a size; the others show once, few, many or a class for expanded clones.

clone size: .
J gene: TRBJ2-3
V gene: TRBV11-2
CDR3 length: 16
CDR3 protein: CASSFQAGAGTDTQYF

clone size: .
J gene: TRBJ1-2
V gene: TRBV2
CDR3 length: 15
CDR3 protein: CASSTTGLLVYGYTF

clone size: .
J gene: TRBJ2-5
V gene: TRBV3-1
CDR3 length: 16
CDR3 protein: CASSQEASGSGETQYF

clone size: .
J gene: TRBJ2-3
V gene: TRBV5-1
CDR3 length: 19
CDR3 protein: CASSVSLAGGHIFTDTQYF

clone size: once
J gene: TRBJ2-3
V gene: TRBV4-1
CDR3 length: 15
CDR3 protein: CASSTGQGFTDTQYF

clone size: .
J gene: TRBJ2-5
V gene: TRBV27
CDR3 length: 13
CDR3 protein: CASSARQQETQYF

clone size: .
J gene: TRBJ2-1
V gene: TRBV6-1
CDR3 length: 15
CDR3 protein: CASSEELAGYNEQFF

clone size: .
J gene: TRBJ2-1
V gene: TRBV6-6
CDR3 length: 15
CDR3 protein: CASSYRSNGQYEQFF

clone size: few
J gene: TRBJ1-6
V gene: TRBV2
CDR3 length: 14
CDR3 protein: CASSGRTGGSPLHF

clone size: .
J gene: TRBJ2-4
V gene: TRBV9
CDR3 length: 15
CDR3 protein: CASSVEGGTSNIQYF

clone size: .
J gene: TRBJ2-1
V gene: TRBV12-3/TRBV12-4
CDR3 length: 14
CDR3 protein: CASSSPGIYNEQFF

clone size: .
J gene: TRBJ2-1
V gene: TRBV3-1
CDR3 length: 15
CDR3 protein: CASSQAASSYNEQFF

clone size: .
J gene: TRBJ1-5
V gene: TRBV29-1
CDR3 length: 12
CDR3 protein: CSAGQTNQPQHF

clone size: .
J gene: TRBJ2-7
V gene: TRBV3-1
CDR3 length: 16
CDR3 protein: CASSQDELAGVYEQYF

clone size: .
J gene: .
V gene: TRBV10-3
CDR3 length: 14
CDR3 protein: CAIRGTSGSDEQYF

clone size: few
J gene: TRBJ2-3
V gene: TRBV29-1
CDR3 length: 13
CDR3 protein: CSAGTGGTDTQYF

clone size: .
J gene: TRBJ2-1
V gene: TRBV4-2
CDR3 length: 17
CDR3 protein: CASSLLSRGGGHNEQFF

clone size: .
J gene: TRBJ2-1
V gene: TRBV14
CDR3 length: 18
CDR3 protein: CASSPPLSSGRAGDEQFF

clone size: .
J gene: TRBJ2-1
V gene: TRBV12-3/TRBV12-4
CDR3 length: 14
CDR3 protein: CASCLTGLGDEQFF

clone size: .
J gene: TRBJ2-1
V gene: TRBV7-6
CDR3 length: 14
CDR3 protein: CASSLVGDHNEQFF

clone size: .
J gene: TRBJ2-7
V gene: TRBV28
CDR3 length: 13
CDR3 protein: CAIGLGQAREQYF

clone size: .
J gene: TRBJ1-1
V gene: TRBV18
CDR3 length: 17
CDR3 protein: CASSPGQGGVLGTEAFF

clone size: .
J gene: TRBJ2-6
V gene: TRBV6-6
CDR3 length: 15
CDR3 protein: CASSYWRAGANVLTF

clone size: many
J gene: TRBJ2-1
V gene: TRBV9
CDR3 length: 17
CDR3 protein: CASSVEGLAGNYNEQFF

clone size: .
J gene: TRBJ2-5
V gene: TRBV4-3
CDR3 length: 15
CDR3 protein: CASSQGQGPAETQYF

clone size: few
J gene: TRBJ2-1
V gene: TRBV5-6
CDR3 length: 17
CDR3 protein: CASSLIGAGERGNEQFF

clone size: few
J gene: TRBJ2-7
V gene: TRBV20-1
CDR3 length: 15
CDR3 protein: CSARRRSGSHYEQYF

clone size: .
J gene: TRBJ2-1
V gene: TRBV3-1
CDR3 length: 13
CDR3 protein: CASSPENYNEQFF

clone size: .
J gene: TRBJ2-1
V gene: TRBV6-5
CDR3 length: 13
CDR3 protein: CASSVSGRVKQFF

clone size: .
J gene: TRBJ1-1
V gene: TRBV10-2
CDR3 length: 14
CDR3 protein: CASSHGTGYTEAFF

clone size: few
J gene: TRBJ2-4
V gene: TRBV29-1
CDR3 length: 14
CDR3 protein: CSVKGLAGVNIQYF

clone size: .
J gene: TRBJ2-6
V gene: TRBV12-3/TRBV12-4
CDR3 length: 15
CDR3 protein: CASSPTTPFANVLTF

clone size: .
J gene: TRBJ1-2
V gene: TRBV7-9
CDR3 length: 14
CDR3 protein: CASSRDGTGDGYTF

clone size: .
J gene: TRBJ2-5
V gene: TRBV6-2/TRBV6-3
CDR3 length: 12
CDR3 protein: CASSTQDETQYF

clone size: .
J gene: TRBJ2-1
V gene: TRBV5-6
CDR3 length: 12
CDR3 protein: CASSFTYNEQFF

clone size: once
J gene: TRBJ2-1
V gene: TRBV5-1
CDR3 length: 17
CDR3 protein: CASSLAGSKTHINEQFF

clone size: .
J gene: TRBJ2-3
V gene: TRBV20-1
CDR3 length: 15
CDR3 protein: CSASSLDRSTDTQYF

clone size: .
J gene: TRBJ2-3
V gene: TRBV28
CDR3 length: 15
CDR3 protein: CASSKADLSTDTQYF

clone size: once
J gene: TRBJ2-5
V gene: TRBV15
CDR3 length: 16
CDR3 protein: CATSREAGGLLETQYF

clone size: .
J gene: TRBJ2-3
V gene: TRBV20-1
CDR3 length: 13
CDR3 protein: CSAREIQDREPYF

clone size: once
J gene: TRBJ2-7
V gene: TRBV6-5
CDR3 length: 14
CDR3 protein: CASSPFGGHNEQYF

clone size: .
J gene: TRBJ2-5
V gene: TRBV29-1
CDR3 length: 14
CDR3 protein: CSVRLKGLQETQYF

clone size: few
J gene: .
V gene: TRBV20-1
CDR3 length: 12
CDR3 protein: CSARTGIHEQYF

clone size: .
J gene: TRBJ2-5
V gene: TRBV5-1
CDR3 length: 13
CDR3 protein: CASKDRDQETQYF

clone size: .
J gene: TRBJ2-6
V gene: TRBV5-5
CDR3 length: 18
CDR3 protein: CASRPPRGVPSGANVLTF

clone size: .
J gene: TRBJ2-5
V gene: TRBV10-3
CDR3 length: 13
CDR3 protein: CAIRGASQETQYF

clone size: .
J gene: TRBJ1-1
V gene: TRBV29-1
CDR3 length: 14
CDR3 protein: CSALRGPRNTEAFF

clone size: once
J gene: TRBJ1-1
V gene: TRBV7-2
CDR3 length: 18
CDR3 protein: CASSLGVVGTGHHTEAFF

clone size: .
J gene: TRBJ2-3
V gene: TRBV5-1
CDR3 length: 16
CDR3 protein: CASSLATVGGTDTQYF

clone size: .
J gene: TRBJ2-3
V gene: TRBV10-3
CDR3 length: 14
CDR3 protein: CAIRGQGATDTQYF

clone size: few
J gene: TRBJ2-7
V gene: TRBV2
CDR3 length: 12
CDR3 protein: CASSRGSAEQYF

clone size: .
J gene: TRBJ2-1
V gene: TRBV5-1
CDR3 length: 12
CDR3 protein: CASLSSYNEQFF

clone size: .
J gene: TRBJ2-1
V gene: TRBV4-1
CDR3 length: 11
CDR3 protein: CATGSYNEQFF

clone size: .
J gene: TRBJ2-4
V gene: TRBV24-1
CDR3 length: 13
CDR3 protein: CATQGPSEDIQYF